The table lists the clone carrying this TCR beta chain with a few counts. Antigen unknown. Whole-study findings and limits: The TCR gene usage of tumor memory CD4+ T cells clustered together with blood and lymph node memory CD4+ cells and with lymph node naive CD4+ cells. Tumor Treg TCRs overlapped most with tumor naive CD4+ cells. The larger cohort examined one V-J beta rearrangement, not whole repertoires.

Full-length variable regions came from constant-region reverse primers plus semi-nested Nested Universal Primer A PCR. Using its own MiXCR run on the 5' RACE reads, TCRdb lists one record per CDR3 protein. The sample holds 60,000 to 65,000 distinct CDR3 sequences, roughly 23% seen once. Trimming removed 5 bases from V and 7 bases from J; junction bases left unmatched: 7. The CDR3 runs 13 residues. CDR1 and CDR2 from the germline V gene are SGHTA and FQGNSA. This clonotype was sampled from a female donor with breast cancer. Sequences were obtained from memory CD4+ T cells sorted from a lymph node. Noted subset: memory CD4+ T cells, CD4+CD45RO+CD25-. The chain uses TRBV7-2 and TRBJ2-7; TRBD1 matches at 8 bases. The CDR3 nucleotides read TGTGCCAGCAGCCTCACAGGGGGAGGAGAGCAGTACTTC. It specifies CASSLTGGGEQYF.